The rows below give T cell receptor beta chains drawn from one sample of a study of memory B cells and T cells in multiple sclerosis. These receptors' antigens are unknown. Produced via immunoSEQ multiplex PCR; TCRdb's table is partial and in-frame only. The sample lists roughly 30,000 clones, roughly 86% occurring once. Sequenced: PBMCs from blood kept in culture. Receptors originate from a human donor with multiple sclerosis. Both conserved end residues are part of each CDR3.

CDR3	V	J
CASTPRQYGEKLFF	TRBV6-5	TRBJ1-4
CASGSGRAGWANVLTF	TRBV2	TRBJ2-6
CASSLTSGPSSYEQYF	TRBV13	TRBJ2-7
CASSSGTQSSYEQYF	TRBV5-4	TRBJ2-7
CASSLFRLDRRETQYF	TRBV7-6	TRBJ2-5
CARSIGTADENYGYTF	TRBV5-3	TRBJ1-2
CASSVATVYEQYF	TRBV9	TRBJ2-7
CAWTRMGGAAGELFF	TRBV30	TRBJ2-2
CASSLGTGARGLTQYF	TRBV27	TRBJ2-3
CASSLDRSGPHYGYTF	TRBV5-4	TRBJ1-2
CASSYPGSLGNTIYF	TRBV11-2	TRBJ1-3
CASQLRRPDTEAFF	TRBV6-5	TRBJ1-1
CASSRGHEETQYF	TRBV6-1	TRBJ2-5
CASSTLAGGQETQYF	TRBV5-1	TRBJ2-5
CASSLPSGKYEQYF	TRBV28	TRBJ2-7
CASSSRTHYNEQFF	TRBV6-5	TRBJ2-1
CASSAEFTSGELFF	TRBV2	TRBJ2-2
CASSSGTGRGLMGEQYF	TRBV5-4	TRBJ2-7
CASSPTPGSGNTIYF	TRBV18	TRBJ1-3
CAISESSQGIYEQYF	TRBV10-3	TRBJ2-7
CASSGGQGPTEAFF	TRBV13	TRBJ1-1
CASSEDVNYEQYF	TRBV25-1	TRBJ2-7
CASSTREGNTIYF	TRBV19	TRBJ1-3
CASSLFLGGGEAFF	TRBV5-1	TRBJ1-1
CASSEGGAGGYTF	TRBV2	TRBJ1-2
CASPGSGSVIF	TRBV2	TRBJ1-2
CASSPLGTTQYEQYF	TRBV25-1	TRBJ2-7
CATETGVVGNTIYF	TRBV10-3	TRBJ1-3
CASRGPGEQYF	TRBV11-2	TRBJ2-7
CASSELWLAGAKNIQYF	TRBV6-1	TRBJ2-4
CASSLSGTGPGDTQYF	TRBV7-3	TRBJ2-3
CASSDEAWTGRREKLFF	TRBV2	TRBJ1-4
CASSAGQGARDSPLHF	TRBV9	TRBJ1-6
CASSVDRDTEAFF	TRBV2	TRBJ1-1
CASSLAGGVGQETQYF	TRBV5-1	TRBJ2-5
CASSFQGYEQYF	TRBV6-5	TRBJ2-7
CASTGKAGDGHEQFF	TRBV28	TRBJ2-1
CASSYLAGAKNIQYF	TRBV27	TRBJ2-4
CASSIGQGRYNEQFF	TRBV19	TRBJ2-1